A selection of T cell receptor beta chains follows, all from one sample in a study of memory CD4+ T cells and cytomegalovirus serostatus. Profiled with immunoSEQ multiplex PCR; TCRdb holds only in-frame clones, not every one. This sample has around 50,000 clones, with 81% found just once. Material: memory CD4+ T cells from blood. These receptors all come from an adult in good health and CMV-seronegative. Both conserved end residues are part of each CDR3. Each record gives: D gene, clone size, V gene, J gene, CDR3 DNA, CDR3 protein. D genes are given only for firm matches. Clone sizes are given selectively: once, few, many, or a class where the clone is expanded.

.,.,TRBV28,TRBJ1-2,TGTGCCAGCAGTTTAACGGGCAACTATGGCTACACCTTC,CASSLTGNYGYTF
.,.,TRBV11-2,TRBJ2-7,TGTGCCAGCAGCTTAGCGGGGGTCACAACGGGGGAGCAGTACTTC,CASSLAGVTTGEQYF
.,.,TRBV7-6,TRBJ2-7,TGTGCCAGCAGCCCCCGGGACTCCTCCTACGAGCAGTACTTC,CASSPRDSSYEQYF
.,.,TRBV6-5,TRBJ1-6,TGTGCCAGCAGTCCCGGGGAGGTCAATAATTCACCCCTCCACTTT,CASSPGEVNNSPLHF
.,.,TRBV6-6,TRBJ1-1,TGTGCCAGCTTTGGCCGCGGGAACACTGAAGCTTTCTTT,CASFGRGNTEAFF
.,.,TRBV5-1,TRBJ2-3,TGCGCCAGCAGCACCACAGATACGCAGTATTTT,CASSTTDTQYF
.,.,TRBV4-3,TRBJ2-6,TGCGCCAGCAGCCAAGGTCTCCCTGGGGCCAACGTCCTGACTTTC,CASSQGLPGANVLTF
TRBD2,.,TRBV11-3,TRBJ2-2,TGTGCCAGCATCAAGACTAGCGGGACCCCCGGGGAGCTGTTTTTT,CASIKTSGTPGELFF
TRBD2,.,TRBV7-6,TRBJ2-1,TGTGCCAGCAGCTTATCTATTCGAAGCGGGAGGGCCGGTGAGCAGTTCTTC,CASSLSIRSGRAGEQFF
.,.,TRBV5-8,TRBJ1-4,TGTGCCAGCACCTTCTCCGTTATGGGGAAAGAAAAACTGTTTTTT,CASTFSVMGKEKLFF
TRBD1,.,TRBV5-6,TRBJ1-1,TGTGCCAGCAGCCTCGGACAGGGGGCCCGTGAAGCTTTCTTT,CASSLGQGAREAFF
TRBD1,.,TRBV18,TRBJ2-4,TGTGCCAGCTCACCGCAGGGGGTTCAAAACATTCAGTACTTC,CASSPQGVQNIQYF
.,.,TRBV6-4,TRBJ2-1,TGTGCCAGCAGTGACTCTAGGGGTAGCAATGAGCAGTTCTTC,CASSDSRGSNEQFF
.,.,TRBV5-1,TRBJ2-2,TGCGCCAGCAGCTTCGACGGGCCGGACACCGGGGAGCTGTTTTTT,CASSFDGPDTGELFF
.,.,TRBV27,TRBJ1-2,TGTGCCAGTGGTCGTGCGGGGGGCGGCGGCTATGGCTACACCTTC,CASGRAGGGGYGYTF
.,.,TRBV20-1,TRBJ2-7,TGCAGTGCTCGACAACACTACGAGCAGTACTTC,CSARQHYEQYF
TRBD2,.,TRBV7-2,TRBJ2-1,TGTGCCAGCAGCCCAGGACTAGTTCCGTCCAATGAGCAGTTCTTC,CASSPGLVPSNEQFF
TRBD1,few,TRBV6-5,TRBJ1-5,TGTGCCAGCAGTTCCGAGCGACAGGGAGGCTATCAGCCCCAGCATTTT,CASSSERQGGYQPQHF
.,.,TRBV6-1,TRBJ1-3,TGTGCCAGCAGTGAGAGGACGCCCGGAAACACCATATATTTT,CASSERTPGNTIYF
.,.,TRBV19,TRBJ1-2,TGTGCCAGTAGTGTGAACAGCTTCGAATTTTATGGCTACACCTTC,CASSVNSFEFYGYTF
.,.,TRBV27,TRBJ1-1,TGTGCCAGCAGGCCCGACAGTCTGAACACTGAAGCTTTCTTT,CASRPDSLNTEAFF
.,.,TRBV6-5,TRBJ1-1,TGTGCCAGCAGTTCGACTACCCGGGGTACTGAAGCTTTCTTT,CASSSTTRGTEAFF
.,.,TRBV19,TRBJ2-2,TGTGCCAGTGAAGTAAACGCGAACACCGGGGAGCTGTTTTTT,CASEVNANTGELFF
TRBD2,.,TRBV7-9,TRBJ2-7,TGTGCCAGCAGTTTAGGTGGACTAGTCGAGCAGTACTTC,CASSLGGLVEQYF
TRBD1,once,TRBV5-5,TRBJ1-1,TGTGCCAGCAGCATGGGACAGGGTAATACTGAAGCTTTCTTT,CASSMGQGNTEAFF
TRBD1,.,TRBV5-1,TRBJ1-1,TGCGCCAGCAGCTTAGACAGGGTAAAAACTGAAGCTTTCTTT,CASSLDRVKTEAFF
TRBD2,few,TRBV10-2,TRBJ2-7,TGCGCCAGCAGGGGGAGGGGATACGAGCAGTACTTC,CASRGRGYEQYF
.,.,TRBV18,TRBJ1-1,TGTGCCAGCTCATCACGTCACAGGGAGCTAGCGACTGAAGCTTTCTTC,CASSSRHRELATEAFF